Listed below are T cell receptor beta chains from one sample, sequenced in a study of blood T cell repertoires in COVID-19. Assay used: immunoSEQ multiplex PCR; TCRdb lists only in-frame clones, some missing. The data hold some 260,000 clones, with around nine tenths observed a single time. Sequencing was done on a sample of PBMCs or T cells enriched from blood (not recorded which). The receptors derive from a woman between 18 and 30 years old who had recovered from COVID-19. Both conserved end residues are part of each CDR3. Fields, in order: clone size, D gene, J gene, V gene, CDR3 length, CDR3 DNA, CDR3 protein. A D gene is named only where the DNA matches it firmly. The size field is filled for only some rows; it gives once, few, many or a size class.

clone_size: -; d_call: -; j_call: TRBJ1-4; v_call: TRBV7-9; cdr3_length: 16; cdr3_nt: TGTGCCAGCAGCGAAAGTGGGAGCCTGTTAAATGAAAAACTGTTTTTT; cdr3_aa: CASSESGSLLNEKLFF
clone_size: -; d_call: -; j_call: TRBJ2-2; v_call: TRBV19; cdr3_length: 14; cdr3_nt: TGTGCCAGTAGTATCCTAGGAAACACCGGGGAGCTGTTTTTT; cdr3_aa: CASSILGNTGELFF
clone_size: few; d_call: -; j_call: TRBJ1-2; v_call: TRBV5-4; cdr3_length: 14; cdr3_nt: TGTGCCAGCAGCCCGGACAGCGCAAACTATGGCTACACCTTC; cdr3_aa: CASSPDSANYGYTF
clone_size: -; d_call: -; j_call: TRBJ2-7; v_call: TRBV27; cdr3_length: 14; cdr3_nt: TGTGCCAGCAGTTCGTGGGAGACCCCCTACGAGCAGTACTTC; cdr3_aa: CASSSWETPYEQYF
clone_size: -; d_call: -; j_call: TRBJ1-2; v_call: TRBV6-5; cdr3_length: 14; cdr3_nt: TGTGCCAGCACCCCTGGAGGATCCCACTATGGCTACACCTTC; cdr3_aa: CASTPGGSHYGYTF
clone_size: -; d_call: -; j_call: TRBJ2-1; v_call: TRBV7-2; cdr3_length: 15; cdr3_nt: TGTGCCAGCAGCTTAGCGGGGGCAAACTACAATGAGCAGTTCTTC; cdr3_aa: CASSLAGANYNEQFF
clone_size: -; d_call: -; j_call: TRBJ1-2; v_call: TRBV28; cdr3_length: 13; cdr3_nt: TGTGCCAGCAGTTACAAAAACAGGAAGGGCTACACCTTC; cdr3_aa: CASSYKNRKGYTF
clone_size: -; d_call: TRBD1; j_call: TRBJ2-5; v_call: TRBV5-1; cdr3_length: 16; cdr3_nt: TGCGCCAGCAGCTTGGATGGACAGGGCGGGTTTGTGACCCAGTACTTC; cdr3_aa: CASSLDGQGGFVTQYF
clone_size: once; d_call: -; j_call: TRBJ2-7; v_call: TRBV12-3/TRBV12-4; cdr3_length: 13; cdr3_nt: TGTGCCAGCAGGCCCCCGGGCTCCTACGAGCAGTACTTC; cdr3_aa: CASRPPGSYEQYF
clone_size: -; d_call: TRBD1; j_call: TRBJ2-4; v_call: TRBV19; cdr3_length: 14; cdr3_nt: TGTGCCACCTACCCCGGGACAGGACGAAACATTCAGTACTTC; cdr3_aa: CATYPGTGRNIQYF
clone_size: -; d_call: -; j_call: TRBJ1-1; v_call: TRBV13; cdr3_length: 12; cdr3_nt: TGTGCCAGCAGACCCACTCAGGGTAAGGCTTTCTTT; cdr3_aa: CASRPTQGKAFF
clone_size: -; d_call: TRBD1; j_call: TRBJ1-4; v_call: TRBV4-2; cdr3_length: 18; cdr3_nt: TGTGCCAGCAGCCAACAAGACAGGGGGCGGGTAACTAATGAAAAACTGTTTTTT; cdr3_aa: CASSQQDRGRVTNEKLFF
clone_size: -; d_call: TRBD2; j_call: TRBJ2-3; v_call: TRBV27; cdr3_length: 16; cdr3_nt: TGTGCCAGCAGTTTGGGAGGGGAGTTTTCGACAGATACGCAGTATTTT; cdr3_aa: CASSLGGEFSTDTQYF
clone_size: -; d_call: -; j_call: TRBJ2-7; v_call: TRBV7-2; cdr3_length: 13; cdr3_nt: TGTGCCAGCAGCAAGGACATAGGAGTGGAGCAGTACTTC; cdr3_aa: CASSKDIGVEQYF
clone_size: -; d_call: TRBD1; j_call: TRBJ2-1; v_call: TRBV28; cdr3_length: 12; cdr3_nt: TGTGCCAGCGCCGAAGGGGCAGGGGGCGAGTTCTTC; cdr3_aa: CASAEGAGGEFF
clone_size: -; d_call: TRBD1; j_call: TRBJ1-2; v_call: TRBV5-4; cdr3_length: 13; cdr3_nt: TGTGCCAGCAGCCTACAGGGGGCTCGTGGCTACACCTTC; cdr3_aa: CASSLQGARGYTF
clone_size: -; d_call: -; j_call: TRBJ2-7; v_call: TRBV2; cdr3_length: 11; cdr3_nt: TGTGCCAGCAGACTAGCCTACGAGCAGTACTTC; cdr3_aa: CASRLAYEQYF
clone_size: -; d_call: -; j_call: TRBJ1-1; v_call: TRBV9; cdr3_length: 15; cdr3_nt: TGTGCCAGCAGCGTAGACGCAGGGTTGTACACTGAAGCTTTCTTT; cdr3_aa: CASSVDAGLYTEAFF
clone_size: -; d_call: -; j_call: TRBJ2-7; v_call: TRBV5-1; cdr3_length: 12; cdr3_nt: TGCGCCAGCAGCGCCCAGGGCTTGGAGCAGTACTTC; cdr3_aa: CASSAQGLEQYF
clone_size: -; d_call: -; j_call: TRBJ2-4; v_call: TRBV18; cdr3_length: 15; cdr3_nt: TGTGCCAGCTCACCACCGGGCCTAACCAAAAACATTCAGTACTTC; cdr3_aa: CASSPPGLTKNIQYF
clone_size: -; d_call: -; j_call: TRBJ2-1; v_call: TRBV20-1; cdr3_length: 15; cdr3_nt: TGCAGTGCTAGTGGCCCTATGGGGGGGGGCCTTGAGCAGTTCTTC; cdr3_aa: CSASGPMGGGLEQFF
clone_size: -; d_call: -; j_call: TRBJ1-1; v_call: TRBV2; cdr3_length: 11; cdr3_nt: TGTGCCAGCAGGCGAGCCTTAGAAGCTTTCTTT; cdr3_aa: CASRRALEAFF
clone_size: once; d_call: -; j_call: TRBJ2-7; v_call: TRBV15; cdr3_length: 13; cdr3_nt: TGTGCCACCAGCAGGTCCCCTAGTGACGAGCAGTACTTC; cdr3_aa: CATSRSPSDEQYF
clone_size: -; d_call: -; j_call: TRBJ2-7; v_call: TRBV5-6; cdr3_length: 14; cdr3_nt: TGTGCCAGCATCCGGGCGGGAAGCTCCTACGAGCAGTACTTC; cdr3_aa: CASIRAGSSYEQYF
clone_size: -; d_call: -; j_call: TRBJ2-2; v_call: TRBV13; cdr3_length: 10; cdr3_nt: TGTGCCCCCGTCCGCGGGGAGCTGTTTTTT; cdr3_aa: CAPVRGELFF
clone_size: few; d_call: TRBD2; j_call: TRBJ2-7; v_call: TRBV5-5; cdr3_length: 16; cdr3_nt: TGTGCCAGCAGCTTGGGTTTAGCGGGGGGTGTCTACGAGCAGTACTTC; cdr3_aa: CASSLGLAGGVYEQYF
clone_size: -; d_call: -; j_call: TRBJ2-7; v_call: TRBV6-6; cdr3_length: 14; cdr3_nt: TGTGCCAGCAGTTACGAAAGACAGAGCTACGAGCAGTACTTC; cdr3_aa: CASSYERQSYEQYF
clone_size: -; d_call: TRBD1; j_call: TRBJ1-1; v_call: TRBV12-3/TRBV12-4; cdr3_length: 12; cdr3_nt: TGTGCCAGCAGCCCAGTGAGGGGGCTAGCTTTCTTT; cdr3_aa: CASSPVRGLAFF
clone_size: -; d_call: TRBD1; j_call: TRBJ2-7; v_call: TRBV11-2; cdr3_length: 14; cdr3_nt: TGTGCCAGCAGCCGCACCGGGACAGGGGACGAGCAGTACTTC; cdr3_aa: CASSRTGTGDEQYF
clone_size: -; d_call: -; j_call: TRBJ1-5; v_call: TRBV24-1; cdr3_length: 12; cdr3_nt: TGTGCCACCAGTGACCTCAATCAGCCCCAGCATTTT; cdr3_aa: CATSDLNQPQHF
clone_size: -; d_call: -; j_call: TRBJ1-5; v_call: TRBV28; cdr3_length: 13; cdr3_nt: TGTGCCAGCAGCGCTAACGGGAATCAGCCCCAGCATTTT; cdr3_aa: CASSANGNQPQHF
clone_size: -; d_call: TRBD1; j_call: TRBJ2-5; v_call: TRBV5-1; cdr3_length: 16; cdr3_nt: TGCGCCAGCACCGATGGGGGGACAGGGAGGTCGGGGACCCAGTACTTC; cdr3_aa: CASTDGGTGRSGTQYF
clone_size: -; d_call: -; j_call: TRBJ1-1; v_call: TRBV16; cdr3_length: 13; cdr3_nt: TGTGCCAGCAGCCAATCTTCGCGGATTGAAGCTTTCTTT; cdr3_aa: CASSQSSRIEAFF
clone_size: -; d_call: -; j_call: TRBJ1-5; v_call: TRBV7-9; cdr3_length: 13; cdr3_nt: TGTGCCAGCAGCCCTAGTGCCAATCAGCCCCAGCATTTT; cdr3_aa: CASSPSANQPQHF
clone_size: -; d_call: TRBD1; j_call: TRBJ2-7; v_call: TRBV18; cdr3_length: 15; cdr3_nt: TGTGCCAGCTCAGCATCGACAGGGGTTGAGTACGAGCAGTACTTC; cdr3_aa: CASSASTGVEYEQYF
clone_size: once; d_call: TRBD1; j_call: TRBJ1-2; v_call: TRBV27; cdr3_length: 16; cdr3_nt: TGTGCCACAGCATCTCCAAGGACAGGGGATGGGTATGGCTACACCTTC; cdr3_aa: CATASPRTGDGYGYTF
clone_size: -; d_call: TRBD2; j_call: TRBJ2-7; v_call: TRBV3-1/TRBV3-2; cdr3_length: 15; cdr3_nt: TGTGCCAGCAGTCGAGGACTAGCGGGGCCCTACGAGCAGTACTTC; cdr3_aa: CASSRGLAGPYEQYF
clone_size: -; d_call: -; j_call: TRBJ2-7; v_call: TRBV27; cdr3_length: 13; cdr3_nt: TGTGCCAGCAGTTTCAGCAGGACCTACGAGCAGTACTTC; cdr3_aa: CASSFSRTYEQYF
clone_size: -; d_call: -; j_call: TRBJ1-1; v_call: TRBV6-5; cdr3_length: 13; cdr3_nt: TGTGCCAGCAGTTATTTCCCCGGGGCTGAAGCTTTCTTT; cdr3_aa: CASSYFPGAEAFF
clone_size: -; d_call: TRBD1; j_call: TRBJ1-1; v_call: TRBV7-8; cdr3_length: 14; cdr3_nt: TGTGCCAGCAGCCTGGGACAGGGGAACACTGAAGCTTTCTTT; cdr3_aa: CASSLGQGNTEAFF
clone_size: -; d_call: TRBD1; j_call: TRBJ1-6; v_call: TRBV28; cdr3_length: 16; cdr3_nt: TGTGCCAGCAGCCAGGGACAGGGGGCTTTTAATTCACCCCTCCACTTT; cdr3_aa: CASSQGQGAFNSPLHF
clone_size: -; d_call: -; j_call: TRBJ2-7; v_call: TRBV4-3; cdr3_length: 19; cdr3_nt: TGCGCCAGCAGCCAACGCAATAAGAAAGAACAGGCGACCTCCTACGAGCAGTACTTC; cdr3_aa: CASSQRNKKEQATSYEQYF
clone_size: -; d_call: -; j_call: TRBJ2-3; v_call: TRBV10-3; cdr3_length: 17; cdr3_nt: TGTGCCATCAGTGAGTCGGGGCCAAACCCTAGCACAGATACGCAGTATTTT; cdr3_aa: CAISESGPNPSTDTQYF
clone_size: -; d_call: -; j_call: TRBJ2-7; v_call: TRBV18; cdr3_length: 15; cdr3_nt: TGTGCCAGCTCACCACAATCGGAGCGGCTCACCGAGCAGTACTTC; cdr3_aa: CASSPQSERLTEQYF
clone_size: -; d_call: TRBD1; j_call: TRBJ2-2; v_call: TRBV12-3/TRBV12-4; cdr3_length: 13; cdr3_nt: TGTGCCAGCAGGAAGGGGGCGGCCGGGGAGCTGTTTTTT; cdr3_aa: CASRKGAAGELFF
clone_size: -; d_call: TRBD1; j_call: TRBJ2-5; v_call: TRBV5-1; cdr3_length: 16; cdr3_nt: TGCGCCAGCAGCGCCGTTTGGGACAGGGAACCGGAGACCCAGTACTTC; cdr3_aa: CASSAVWDREPETQYF
clone_size: -; d_call: TRBD1; j_call: TRBJ1-1; v_call: TRBV18; cdr3_length: 12; cdr3_nt: TGTGCCAGCCTGCGCAGGGGGACTGAAGCTTTCTTT; cdr3_aa: CASLRRGTEAFF
clone_size: -; d_call: TRBD2; j_call: TRBJ2-1; v_call: TRBV7-9; cdr3_length: 15; cdr3_nt: TGTGCCAGCAACCCTAGCGGGAGGCCCTACAATGAGCAGTTCTTC; cdr3_aa: CASNPSGRPYNEQFF
clone_size: -; d_call: -; j_call: TRBJ2-3; v_call: TRBV9; cdr3_length: 13; cdr3_nt: TGTGCCAGCAGCGTAGCGGGGTTAGATACGCAGTATTTT; cdr3_aa: CASSVAGLDTQYF
clone_size: -; d_call: -; j_call: TRBJ2-3; v_call: TRBV5-1; cdr3_length: 13; cdr3_nt: TGCGCCAGCACAAGGACTAACACAGATACGCAGTATTTT; cdr3_aa: CASTRTNTDTQYF
clone_size: few; d_call: TRBD2; j_call: TRBJ2-1; v_call: TRBV7-2; cdr3_length: 15; cdr3_nt: TGTGCCAGCAGCCGGTCGTGGCGGGAGATGAATGAGCAGTTCTTC; cdr3_aa: CASSRSWREMNEQFF
clone_size: -; d_call: TRBD1; j_call: TRBJ1-5; v_call: TRBV4-2; cdr3_length: 14; cdr3_nt: TGTGCCAGCAGCCCCGGACAGGAGAATCAGCCCCAGCATTTT; cdr3_aa: CASSPGQENQPQHF
clone_size: -; d_call: -; j_call: TRBJ1-6; v_call: TRBV5-1; cdr3_length: 15; cdr3_nt: TGCGCCAGCAGCTTGGTGGCAGGGGATAATTCACCCCTCCACTTT; cdr3_aa: CASSLVAGDNSPLHF
clone_size: -; d_call: -; j_call: TRBJ1-6; v_call: TRBV9; cdr3_length: 13; cdr3_nt: TGTGCCAGCAGCGTAGATTCTAGTTCACCCCTCCACTTT; cdr3_aa: CASSVDSSSPLHF
clone_size: -; d_call: -; j_call: TRBJ2-1; v_call: TRBV5-1; cdr3_length: 14; cdr3_nt: TGCGCCAGCAGCTCCCTACGACAGGGAGGTGAGCAGTTCTTC; cdr3_aa: CASSSLRQGGEQFF